This T cell receptor (beta chain) was sequenced for a study of CD8 T cells in ankylosing spondylitis. The CDR3 totals 14 residues. Germline CDR1 SQVTM, CDR2 ANQGSEA. Trimming left V 3 bases short and J 2 bases short, with 14 bases between. As the method for making TCR beta libraries, quantitative 5'-RACE with molecular barcodes was used. TCRdb fed the 5' RACE reads into MiXCR, producing one record per CDR3 protein. The profile shows about 440,000 distinct CDR3 sequences, roughly 15% of them singletons. Study-wide findings and caveats: What appeared characteristic of ankylosing spondylitis blood was a TCR beta motif of eight highly homologous variants. There were earlier reports of some motif variants in reactive arthritis synovial fluid and blood. According to the report, clones linked to the disease were significantly enriched in matched synovial fluid samples taken from ankylosing spondylitis patients.

This clonotype was counted a few times. Its target is unknown. This clonotype originated in a male donor with ankylosing spondylitis. Sequences were obtained from blood, either unsorted or a sorted T cell fraction (not recorded which). The chain joins TRBV29-1 to TRBJ2-7, with D possibly TRBD2 on 7 matching bases. The CDR3 here is CSVEGSGGPYEQYF. For the CDR3, the DNA is TGCAGCGTTGAGGGATCGGGGGGCCCCTACGAGCAGTACTTC.